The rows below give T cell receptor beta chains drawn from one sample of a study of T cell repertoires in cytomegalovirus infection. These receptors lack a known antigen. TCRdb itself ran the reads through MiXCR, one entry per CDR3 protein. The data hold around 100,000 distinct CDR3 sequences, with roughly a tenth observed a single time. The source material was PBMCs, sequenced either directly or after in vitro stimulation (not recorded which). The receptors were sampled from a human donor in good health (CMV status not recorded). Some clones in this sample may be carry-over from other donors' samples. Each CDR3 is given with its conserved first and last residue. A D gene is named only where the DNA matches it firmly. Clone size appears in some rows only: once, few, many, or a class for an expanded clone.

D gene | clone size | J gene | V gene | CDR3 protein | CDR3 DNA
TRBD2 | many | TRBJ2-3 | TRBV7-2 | CASSLGGRTDTQYF | TGTGCCAGCAGCTTAGGCGGGAGAACAGATACGCAGTATTTT
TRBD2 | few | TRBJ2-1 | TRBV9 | CASSTRLAGGVSYNEQFF | TGTGCCAGCAGCACACGACTAGCGGGAGGGGTCTCCTACAATGAGCAGTTCTTC
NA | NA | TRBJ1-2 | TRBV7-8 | CASSLDRDNGYTF | TGTGCCAGCAGCTTAGACAGGGATAACGGCTACACCTTC
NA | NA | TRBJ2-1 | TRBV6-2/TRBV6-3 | CAIRDPNNYNEQFF | TGTGCCATCCGGGACCCTAATAACTACAATGAGCAGTTCTTC
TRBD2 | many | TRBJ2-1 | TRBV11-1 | CASRQSLAGHAGQFF | TGTGCCAGCAGGCAATCACTAGCGGGCCACGCGGGGCAGTTCTTC
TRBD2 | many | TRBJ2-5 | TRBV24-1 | CATSDLGTSGGPPTETQYF | TGTGCCACCAGTGATTTGGGGACTAGCGGAGGGCCCCCAACGGAGACCCAGTACTTC
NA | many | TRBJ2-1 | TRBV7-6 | CASSLRRGGTHFSSYNEQFF | TGTGCCAGCAGCCTCCGTAGGGGGGGGACACATTTCAGCTCCTACAATGAGCAGTTCTTC
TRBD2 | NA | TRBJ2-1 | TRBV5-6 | CASSRGLEYNEQFF | TGTGCCAGCAGCCGGGGACTAGAGTACAATGAGCAGTTCTTC
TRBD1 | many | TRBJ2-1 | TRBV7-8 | CASSRTDRATSNEQFF | TGTGCCAGCAGCCGGACGGACAGGGCCACGTCCAATGAGCAGTTCTTC
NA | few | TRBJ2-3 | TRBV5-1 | CASSGASADTQYF | TGCGCCAGCAGCGGAGCATCGGCAGATACGCAGTATTTT
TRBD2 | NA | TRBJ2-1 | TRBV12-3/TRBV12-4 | CASSPRLAGVSCNEQFF | TGTGCCAGCAGCCCTAGACTAGCGGGAGTTAGCTGCAATGAGCAGTTCTTC
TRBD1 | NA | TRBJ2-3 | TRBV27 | CASSNRGTDTQYF | TGTGCCAGCAGTAACAGGGGAACAGATACGCAGTATTTT
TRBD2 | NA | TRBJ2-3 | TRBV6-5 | CASRGLAGEDTQYF | TGTGCCAGCAGAGGACTAGCGGGAGAAGATACGCAGTATTTT
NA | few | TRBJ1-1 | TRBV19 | CASIRVQPNTEAFF | TGTGCCAGTATCAGGGTCCAGCCGAACACTGAAGCTTTCTTT
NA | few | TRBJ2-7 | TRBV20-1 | CSRGESSYEQYF | TGCAGCAGGGGAGAGAGCTCCTACGAGCAGTACTTC
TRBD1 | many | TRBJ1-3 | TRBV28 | CASSRDRDHGNTIYF | TGTGCCAGCAGTCGTGACAGGGACCATGGAAACACCATATATTTT
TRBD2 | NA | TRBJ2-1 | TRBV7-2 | CASSLDSGGGSYNEQFF | TGTGCCAGCAGCTTAGATAGCGGGGGGGGATCCTACAATGAGCAGTTCTTC
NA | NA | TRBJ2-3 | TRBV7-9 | CASSLDATDTQYF | TGTGCCAGCAGCTTAGACGCGACAGATACGCAGTATTTT
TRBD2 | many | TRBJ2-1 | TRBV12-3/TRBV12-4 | CASNLRAGGNEQFF | TGTGCCAGCAATCTTCGTGCGGGGGGCAATGAGCAGTTCTTC
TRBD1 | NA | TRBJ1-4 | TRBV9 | CASSVDIGQGAEKLFF | TGTGCCAGCAGCGTAGATATAGGACAGGGGGCCGAAAAACTGTTTTTT
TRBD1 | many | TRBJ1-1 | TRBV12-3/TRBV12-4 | CASSLVMGQSEAFF | TGTGCCAGCAGTTTAGTAATGGGACAGTCTGAAGCTTTCTTT
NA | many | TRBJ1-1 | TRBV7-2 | CASSFTVGRGNTEAFF | TGTGCCAGCAGCTTTACTGTAGGCAGGGGGAACACTGAAGCTTTCTTT
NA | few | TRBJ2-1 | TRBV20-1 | CSAVARVAYNEQFF | TGCAGTGCCGTAGCCAGGGTTGCCTACAATGAGCAGTTCTTC
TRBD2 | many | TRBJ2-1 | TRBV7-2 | CASSLPGSGRAGNEQFF | TGTGCCAGCAGCTTACCGGGAAGCGGGAGGGCGGGGAATGAGCAGTTCTTC
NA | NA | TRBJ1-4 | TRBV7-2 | CASSLAGQNEKMFF | TGTGCCAGCAGCTTAGCAGGGCAGAATGAAAAAATGTTTTTT
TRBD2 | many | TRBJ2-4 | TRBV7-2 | CASSRGSSGIAKNIQYF | TGTGCCAGCAGCCGCGGCTCTAGCGGTATAGCCAAAAACATTCAGTACTTC
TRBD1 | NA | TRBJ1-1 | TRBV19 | CASAQDRDTEAFF | TGTGCCAGCGCACAAGACAGGGACACTGAAGCTTTCTTT
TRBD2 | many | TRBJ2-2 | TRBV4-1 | CASSPRLAGGSGELFF | TGCGCCAGCAGCCCGAGACTAGCGGGAGGGTCCGGGGAGCTGTTTTTT
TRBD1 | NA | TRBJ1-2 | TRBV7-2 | CASSPRDRGIRGYTF | TGTGCCAGCAGCCCCCGGGACAGGGGCATAAGGGGCTACACCTTC
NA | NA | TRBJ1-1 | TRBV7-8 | CASSGEGTEAFF | TGTGCCAGCAGTGGGGAGGGCACTGAAGCTTTCTTT
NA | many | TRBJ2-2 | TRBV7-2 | CASSLAPGLYTGELFF | TGTGCCAGCAGCTTAGCTCCAGGGCTCTACACCGGGGAGCTGTTTTTT
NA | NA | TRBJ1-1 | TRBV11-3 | CASSLGQDYEAFF | TGTGCCAGCAGCTTAGGACAGGACTATGAAGCTTTCTTT